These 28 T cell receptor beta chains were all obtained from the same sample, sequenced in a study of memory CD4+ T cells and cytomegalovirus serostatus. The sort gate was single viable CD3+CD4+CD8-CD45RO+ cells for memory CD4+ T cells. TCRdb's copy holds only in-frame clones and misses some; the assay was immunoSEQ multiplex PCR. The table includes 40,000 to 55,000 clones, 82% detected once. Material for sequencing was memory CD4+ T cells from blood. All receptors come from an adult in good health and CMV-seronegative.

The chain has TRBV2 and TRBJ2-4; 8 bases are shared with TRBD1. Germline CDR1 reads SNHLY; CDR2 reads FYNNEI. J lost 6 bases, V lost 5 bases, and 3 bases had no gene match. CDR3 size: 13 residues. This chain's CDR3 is CASSLTGVNIQYF. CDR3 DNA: TGTGCCAGCAGTCTGACAGGGGTAAACATTCAGTACTTC.

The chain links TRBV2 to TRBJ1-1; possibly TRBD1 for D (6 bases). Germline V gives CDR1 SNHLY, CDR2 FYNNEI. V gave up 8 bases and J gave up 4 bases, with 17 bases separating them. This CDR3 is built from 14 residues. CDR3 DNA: TGTGCCAGCGGTACGGAGGGGGGCGGCACTGAAGCTTTCTTT. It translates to CASGTEGGGTEAFF.

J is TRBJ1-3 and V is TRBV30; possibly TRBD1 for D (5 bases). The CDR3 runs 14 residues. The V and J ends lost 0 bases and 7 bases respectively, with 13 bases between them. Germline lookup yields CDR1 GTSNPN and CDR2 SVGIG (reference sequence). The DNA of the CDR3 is TGTGCCTGGAGTGTGCCAGGGTTTACGAACACCATATATTTT. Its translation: CAWSVPGFTNTIYF.

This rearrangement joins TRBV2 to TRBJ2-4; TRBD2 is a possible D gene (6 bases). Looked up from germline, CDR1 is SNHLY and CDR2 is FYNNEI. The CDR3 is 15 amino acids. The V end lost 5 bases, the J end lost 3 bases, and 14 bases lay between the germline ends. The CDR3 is CASSQEGGGKNIQYF. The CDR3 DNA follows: TGTGCCAGCAGTCAGGAGGGAGGTGGCAAAAACATTCAGTACTTC.

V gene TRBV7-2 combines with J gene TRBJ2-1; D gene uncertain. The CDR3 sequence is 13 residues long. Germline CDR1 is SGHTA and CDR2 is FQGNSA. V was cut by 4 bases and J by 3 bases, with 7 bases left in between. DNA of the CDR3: TGTGCCAGCAGCTCCGGTCTCTACAATGAGCAGTTCTTC. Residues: CASSSGLYNEQFF.

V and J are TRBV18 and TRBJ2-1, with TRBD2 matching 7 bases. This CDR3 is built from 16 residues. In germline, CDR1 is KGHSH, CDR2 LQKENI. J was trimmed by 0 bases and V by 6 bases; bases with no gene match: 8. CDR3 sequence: CASSASGLSSYNEQFF. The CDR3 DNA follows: TGTGCCAGCTCTGCTAGCGGTCTCAGCTCCTACAATGAGCAGTTCTTC.

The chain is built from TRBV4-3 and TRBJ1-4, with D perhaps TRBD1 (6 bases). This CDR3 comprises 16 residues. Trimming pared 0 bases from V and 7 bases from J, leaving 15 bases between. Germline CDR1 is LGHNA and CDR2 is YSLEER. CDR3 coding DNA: TGCGCCAGCAGCCAAGATATTCCGGGGGCATTTGAAAAACTGTTTTTT. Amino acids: CASSQDIPGAFEKLFF.

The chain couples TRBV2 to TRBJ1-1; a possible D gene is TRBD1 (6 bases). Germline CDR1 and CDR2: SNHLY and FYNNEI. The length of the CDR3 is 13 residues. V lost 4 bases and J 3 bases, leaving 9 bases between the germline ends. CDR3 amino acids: CASSVYRDTEAFF. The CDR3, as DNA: TGTGCCAGCAGTGTTTACAGGGACACTGAAGCTTTCTTT.

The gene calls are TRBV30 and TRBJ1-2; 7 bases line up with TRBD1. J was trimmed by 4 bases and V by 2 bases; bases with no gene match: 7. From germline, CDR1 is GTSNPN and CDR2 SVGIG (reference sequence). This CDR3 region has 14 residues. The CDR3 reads CAWSPQGPAYGYTF. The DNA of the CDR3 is TGTGCCTGGAGTCCACAGGGGCCAGCCTATGGCTACACCTTC.

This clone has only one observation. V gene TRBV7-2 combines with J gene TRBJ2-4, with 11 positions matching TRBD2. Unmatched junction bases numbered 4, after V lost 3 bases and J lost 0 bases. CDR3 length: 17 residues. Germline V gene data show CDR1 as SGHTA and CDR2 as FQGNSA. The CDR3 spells CASSFGTSGVAKNIQYF. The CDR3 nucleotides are TGTGCCAGCAGCTTTGGGACTAGCGGAGTAGCCAAAAACATTCAGTACTTC.

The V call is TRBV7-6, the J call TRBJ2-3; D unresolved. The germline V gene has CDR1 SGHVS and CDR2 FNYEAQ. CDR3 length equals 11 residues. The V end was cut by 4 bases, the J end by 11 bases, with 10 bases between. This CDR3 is CASSSGVRQYF. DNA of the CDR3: TGTGCCAGCAGCTCTGGGGTAAGGCAGTATTTT.

The CDR3 is CASSYYAGSGNTIYF. The CDR3 region has the DNA TGTGCCAGCAGTTACTACGCAGGGTCTGGAAACACCATATATTTT. J is TRBJ1-3 and V is TRBV6-5, with D perhaps matching TRBD1 (5 bases). CDR1 and CDR2 (germline): MNHEY, SVGAGI. The V end lost 1 base, the J end lost 1 base, and 8 bases lay between the germline ends. The CDR3 contains 15 residues.

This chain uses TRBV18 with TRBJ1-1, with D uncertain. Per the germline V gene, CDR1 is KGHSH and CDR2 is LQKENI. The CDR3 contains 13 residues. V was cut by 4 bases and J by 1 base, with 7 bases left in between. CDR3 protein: CASSRTANTEAFF. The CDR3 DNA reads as TGTGCCAGCTCACGCACAGCGAACACTGAAGCTTTCTTT.

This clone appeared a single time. CDR3 sequence: CASSFQPPGGSNEQFF. Here the CDR3 DNA reads TGTGCCAGCAGTTTCCAACCACCGGGGGGCTCCAATGAGCAGTTCTTC. The chain has TRBV7-2 and TRBJ2-1; TRBD2 might be the D (7 bases). The CDR3 has 16 amino acids. V was trimmed by 6 bases and J by 6 bases, leaving 21 bases between them. Germline V lookup: CDR1 SGHTA, CDR2 FQGNSA.

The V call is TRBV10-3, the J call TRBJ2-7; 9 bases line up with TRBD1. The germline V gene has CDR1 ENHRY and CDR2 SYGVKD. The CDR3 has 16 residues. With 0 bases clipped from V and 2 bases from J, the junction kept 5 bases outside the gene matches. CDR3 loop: CAISESPGQGTYEQYF. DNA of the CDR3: TGTGCCATCAGTGAGTCGCCGGGACAGGGAACCTACGAGCAGTACTTC.

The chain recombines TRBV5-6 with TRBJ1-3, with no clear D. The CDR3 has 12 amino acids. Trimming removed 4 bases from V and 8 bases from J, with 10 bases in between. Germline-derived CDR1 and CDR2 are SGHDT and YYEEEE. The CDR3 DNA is TGTGCCAGCAGCGATAACAGAGACACCATATATTTT. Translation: CASSDNRDTIYF. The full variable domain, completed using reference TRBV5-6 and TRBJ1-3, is DAGVTQSPTHLIKTRGQQVTLRCSPKSGHDTVSWYQQALGQGPQFIFQYYEEEERQRGNFPDRFSGHQFPNYSSELNVNALLLGDSALYLCASSDNRDTIYFGEGSWLTVV.

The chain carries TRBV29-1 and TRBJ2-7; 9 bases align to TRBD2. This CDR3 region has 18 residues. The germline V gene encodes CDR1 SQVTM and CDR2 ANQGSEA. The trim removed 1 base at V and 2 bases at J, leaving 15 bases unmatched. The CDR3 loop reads CSVEVNERGALRAYEQYF. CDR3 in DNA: TGCAGCGTTGAAGTAAATGAGCGGGGGGCCCTTCGGGCCTACGAGCAGTACTTC.

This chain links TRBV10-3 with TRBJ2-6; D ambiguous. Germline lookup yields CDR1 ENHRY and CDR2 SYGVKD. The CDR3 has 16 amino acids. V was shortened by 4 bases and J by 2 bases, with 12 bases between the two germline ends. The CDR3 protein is CAISGVVSAGANVLTF. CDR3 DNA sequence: TGTGCCATCAGTGGGGTAGTATCGGCTGGGGCCAACGTCCTGACTTTC.

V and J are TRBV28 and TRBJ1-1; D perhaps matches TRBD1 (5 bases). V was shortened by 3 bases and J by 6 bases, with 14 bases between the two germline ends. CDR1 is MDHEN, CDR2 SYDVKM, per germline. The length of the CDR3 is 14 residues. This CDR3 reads CASSLGGSRAEAFF. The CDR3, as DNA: TGTGCCAGCAGTTTGGGGGGATCAAGAGCTGAAGCTTTCTTT.

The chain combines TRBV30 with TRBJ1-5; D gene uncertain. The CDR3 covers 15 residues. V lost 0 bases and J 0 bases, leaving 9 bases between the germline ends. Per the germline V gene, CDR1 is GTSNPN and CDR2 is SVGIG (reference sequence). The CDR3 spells CAWSVGQFSNQPQHF. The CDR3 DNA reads TGTGCCTGGAGTGTAGGGCAGTTTAGCAATCAGCCCCAGCATTTT.

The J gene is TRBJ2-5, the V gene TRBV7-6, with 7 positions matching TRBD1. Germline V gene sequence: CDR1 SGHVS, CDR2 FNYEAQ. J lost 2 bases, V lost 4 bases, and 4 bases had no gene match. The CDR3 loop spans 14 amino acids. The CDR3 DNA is TGTGCCAGCAGCTCCACGGACAGGCAAGAGACCCAGTACTTC. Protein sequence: CASSSTDRQETQYF. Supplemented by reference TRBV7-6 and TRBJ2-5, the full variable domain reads GAGVSQSPRYKVTKRGQDVALRCDPISGHVSLYWYRQALGQGPEFLTYFNYEAQQDKSGLPNDRFSAERPEGSISTLTIQRTEQRDSAMYRCASSSTDRQETQYFGPGTRLLVL.

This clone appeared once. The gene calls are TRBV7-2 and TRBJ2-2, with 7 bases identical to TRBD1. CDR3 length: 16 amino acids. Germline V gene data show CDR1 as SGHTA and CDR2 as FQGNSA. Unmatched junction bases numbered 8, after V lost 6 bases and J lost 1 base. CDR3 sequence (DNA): TGTGCCAGCAGGGGTAGGGACAGCTTGAACACCGGGGAGCTGTTTTTT. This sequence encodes CASRGRDSLNTGELFF.

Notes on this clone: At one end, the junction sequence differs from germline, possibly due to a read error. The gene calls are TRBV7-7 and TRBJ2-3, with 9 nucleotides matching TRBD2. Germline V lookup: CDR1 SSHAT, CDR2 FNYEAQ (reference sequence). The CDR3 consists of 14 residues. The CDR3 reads CASSLAGVTDTQYF. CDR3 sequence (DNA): TGTGCTAGCAGCTTAGCGGGAGTCACAGATACGCAGTATTTT.

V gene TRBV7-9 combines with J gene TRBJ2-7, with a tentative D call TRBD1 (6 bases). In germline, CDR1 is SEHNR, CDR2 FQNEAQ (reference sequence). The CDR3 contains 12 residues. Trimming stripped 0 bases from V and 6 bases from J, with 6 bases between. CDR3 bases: TGTGCCAGCAGCTTAGCCAGGGGCGAGCAGTACTTC. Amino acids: CASSLARGEQYF.

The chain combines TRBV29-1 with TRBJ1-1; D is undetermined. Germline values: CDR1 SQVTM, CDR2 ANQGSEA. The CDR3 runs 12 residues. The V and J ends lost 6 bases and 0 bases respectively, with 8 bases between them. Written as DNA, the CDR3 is TGCAGCGTAAGGACCGTGAACACTGAAGCTTTCTTT. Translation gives CSVRTVNTEAFF.

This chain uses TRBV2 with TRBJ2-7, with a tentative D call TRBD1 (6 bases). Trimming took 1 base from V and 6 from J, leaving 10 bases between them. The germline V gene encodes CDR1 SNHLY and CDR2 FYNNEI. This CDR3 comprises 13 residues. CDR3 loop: CASSEDRDSEQYF. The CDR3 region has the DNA TGTGCCAGCAGTGAAGACAGGGATAGCGAGCAGTACTTC.

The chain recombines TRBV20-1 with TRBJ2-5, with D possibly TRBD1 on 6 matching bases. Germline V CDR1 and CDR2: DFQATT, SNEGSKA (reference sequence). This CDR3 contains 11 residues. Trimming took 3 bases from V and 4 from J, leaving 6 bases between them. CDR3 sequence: CSARTGETQYF. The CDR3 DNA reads TGCAGTGCTAGGACAGGAGAGACCCAGTACTTC.

The CDR3 loop is CASSYGTASTDTQYF. The DNA of the CDR3 is TGTGCCAGCAGCTACGGGACAGCTAGCACAGATACGCAGTATTTT. This sequence joins TRBV11-3 and TRBJ2-3, with 7 bases lining up with TRBD1. The CDR3 consists of 15 residues. CDR1 is SGHNT and CDR2 is YENEEA in the germline V gene. The ends lost 4 bases at V and 0 bases at J; junction bases unmatched: 4.